Presented here are 2 T cell receptor beta chains from one specimen sequenced in a study of patients and donors after allogeneic stem cell transplantation. TCRdb processed the RT-PCR reads anew with MiXCR; each CDR3 protein has one entry. The sample lists roughly 230,000 distinct CDR3 sequences, roughly 13% occurring once. Source material: blood, either unsorted or a sorted T cell fraction (not recorded which). The receptors stem from a human donor who was either an allogeneic HSCT recipient or a stem cell or donor lymphocyte infusion donor (not recorded which). It is not recorded whose cells these are; they may come from a transplant donor.

This clonotype occurred a few times. The chain has TRBV4-1 and TRBJ2-3; maybe TRBD2 (6 bases). Trimming removed 3 bases at V and 5 bases at J, with 18 bases between. Per the germline V gene, CDR1 is MGHRA and CDR2 is YSYEKL. This CDR3 has 16 amino acids. CDR3 DNA: TGCGCCAGCAGCCAGTCTTCGTCGGGGGTCTTAGATACGCAGTATTTT. Translating it yields CASSQSSSGVLDTQYF.

The CDR3 DNA reads TGTGCCAGCAGCTTTAGCCGGAATGAGCAGTTCTTC. As protein: CASSFSRNEQFF. This chain uses TRBV7-2 with TRBJ2-1; no definite D call. This CDR3 is 12 amino acids long. Germline loops: CDR1 SGHTA, CDR2 FQGNSA. V dropped 3 bases and J dropped 7 bases, with 7 bases sitting between them.